The entry that follows covers one T cell receptor (beta chain) sequence. Its antigen is not known. The data derive from a study of CD8+CD57+ T cells in acquired aplastic anemia. Study background: Sorted CD4+ and CD8+ cells yielded about 3.1 ug of DNA on average. General study points: Any difference that existed in CD8+ Simpson's diversity between patients and controls was not significant.

TCR beta VDJ combinations and CDR3 sequences were profiled from genomic DNA. TCRdb analysed the reads with MiXCR anew, one entry per CDR3 protein. The sample has roughly 180,000 distinct CDR3 sequences, over 60% seen once; the top ten hold 46%. V lost 4 bases, J lost 0 bases, and 12 bases lay in between. This CDR3 has 14 residues. CDR1 and CDR2 (germline): GTSNPN, SVGIG (reference sequence). This receptor was identified in a human donor with severe aplastic anemia or a healthy control (not recorded which). The chain recombines TRBV30 with TRBJ1-1; no reliable D call. Sequencing was done on a sample of sorted CD4+, CD8+, or CD8+CD57+ T cells (not recorded which) from PBMCs. The CDR3 reads CAWIRVGLNTEAFF. The DNA for the CDR3 is TGTGCCTGGATACGGGTGGGTTTGAACACTGAAGCTTTCTTT.